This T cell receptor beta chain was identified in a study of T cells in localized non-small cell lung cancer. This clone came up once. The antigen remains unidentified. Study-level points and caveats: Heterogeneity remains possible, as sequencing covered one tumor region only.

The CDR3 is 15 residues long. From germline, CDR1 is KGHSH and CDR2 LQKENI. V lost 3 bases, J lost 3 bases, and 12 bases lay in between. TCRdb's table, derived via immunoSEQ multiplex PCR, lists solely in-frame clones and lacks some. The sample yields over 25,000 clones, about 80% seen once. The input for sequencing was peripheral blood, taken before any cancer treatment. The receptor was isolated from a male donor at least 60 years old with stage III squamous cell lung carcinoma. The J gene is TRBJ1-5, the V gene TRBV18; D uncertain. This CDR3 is CASSPGYVSNQPQHF. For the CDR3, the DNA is TGTGCCAGCTCACCCGGATACGTATCCAATCAGCCCCAGCATTTT.